These 25 T cell receptor beta chains came from one sample sequenced in a study of blood T cell repertoires in COVID-19. The assay was immunoSEQ multiplex PCR, and TCRdb's table has in-frame clones only and misses some. The table lists 210,000 or so clones, approximately 84% of them singletons. Sequencing was performed on peripheral blood. The source of these receptors is a woman in her 70s with active or convalescent COVID-19.

V gene TRBV9 combines with J gene TRBJ2-1; 8 bases are a match to TRBD1. The length of the CDR3 is 16 residues. Germline CDR1 and CDR2: SGDLS and YYNGEE. The ends lost 1 base at V and 7 bases at J; junction bases unmatched: 10. CDR3 protein: CASSVTGRQGRNEQFF. CDR3 sequence (DNA): TGTGCCAGCAGCGTAACCGGGCGACAGGGGAGAAATGAGCAGTTCTTC.

As DNA, the CDR3 is TGTGCCAGTAGTGTGACAGGGGAGGAGGCCTATGGCTACACCTTC. Its protein is CASSVTGEEAYGYTF. V and J are TRBV19 and TRBJ1-2; 8 bases are a match to TRBD1. The CDR3 loop spans 15 amino acids. After removal of 5 bases from V and 4 bases from J, the junction contained 9 bases not matched to a gene. The germline V gene encodes CDR1 LNHDA and CDR2 SQIVND (reference sequence).

V usage is TRBV18 and J usage is TRBJ2-1; 10 positions match TRBD2. V lost 6 bases and J lost 7; bases outside the gene matches: 9. This CDR3 region has 15 residues. CDR1 and CDR2 from the germline V gene are KGHSH and LQKENI. The CDR3 coding sequence is TGTGCCAGCTCGTACCTAGCGGGAGTCGGTAATGAGCAGTTCTTC. It translates to CASSYLAGVGNEQFF.

This chain joins TRBV12-5 and TRBJ1-1; 10 nucleotides match TRBD1. The junction had 5 bases not matched to a gene; V was cut back by 11 bases and J by 5 bases. The CDR3 has 12 amino acids. Germline CDR1 LGHNT, CDR2 FRNRAP. In DNA form, the CDR3 reads TGTGCTGGACAGGGGGAAAGGACTGAAGCTTTCTTT. Its translation is CAGQGERTEAFF.

The J gene is TRBJ2-1, the V gene TRBV7-9; 13 bases are a match to TRBD2. CDR3 length equals 17 residues. The germline V gene encodes CDR1 SEHNR and CDR2 FQNEAQ (reference sequence). Trimming removed 0 bases from V and 9 bases from J; junction bases left unmatched: 8. CDR3 amino acids: CASSLAPGLAGVREQFF. CDR3 DNA sequence: TGTGCCAGCAGCTTAGCGCCCGGACTAGCGGGAGTACGTGAGCAGTTCTTC.

The rearrangement links TRBV15 to TRBJ2-3; TRBD2 matches 7 bases. The CDR3 has 14 amino acids. Germline lookup yields CDR1 LNHNV and CDR2 YYDKDF (reference sequence). V shed 4 bases and J 4 bases; nucleotides not matched to a gene: 5. The CDR3 region is CATSISGRADTQYF. The CDR3 DNA follows: TGTGCCACCAGCATTAGCGGGCGCGCAGATACGCAGTATTTT.

The CDR3 reads CATSRGLLTDTQYF. CDR3 bases: TGTGCCACCAGCAGAGGACTCCTCACAGATACGCAGTATTTT. The V gene is TRBV15, the J gene TRBJ2-3; D call uncertain. V shed 1 base and J shed 2 bases, with 7 bases lying between them. The CDR3 consists of 14 residues. Germline loops: CDR1 LNHNV, CDR2 YYDKDF (reference sequence).

The rearrangement joins TRBV10-2 to TRBJ2-2, with 11 nucleotides matching TRBD2. CDR1 is WSHSY and CDR2 is SAAADI in the germline V gene. The V segment lost 5 bases and the J segment 7 bases; nucleotides outside the gene matches: 3. The CDR3 has 14 residues. The CDR3 loop is CASSSGTSGGELFF. The CDR3 DNA sequence: TGCGCCAGCAGTTCCGGGACTAGCGGCGGGGAGCTGTTTTTT.

V usage is TRBV30 and J usage is TRBJ2-3, with D perhaps matching TRBD1 (5 bases). This CDR3 comprises 15 residues. The germline CDR1 and CDR2 sequences are GTSNPN and SVGIG (reference sequence). V lost 0 bases and J lost 3, with 13 bases in between. The CDR3 DNA reads TGTGCCTGGAGTGTAGGGGCGATCCGGACAGATACGCAGTATTTT. Encoded protein: CAWSVGAIRTDTQYF.

The chain is built from TRBV5-6 and TRBJ1-1; possible D gene TRBD1, 6 bases. The CDR3 is 13 residues long. CDR1 SGHDT and CDR2 YYEEEE come from the germline V gene. V lost 0 bases and J lost 4, with 7 bases in between. Here the CDR3 DNA reads TGTGCCAGCAGCTTGGGAGGGGGCACTGAAGCTTTCTTT. It yields the protein CASSLGGGTEAFF.

The V and J genes are TRBV9 and TRBJ2-2, with TRBD2 as a possible D gene (6 bases). Germline V gene lookup returns CDR1 SGDLS and CDR2 YYNGEE. This CDR3 contains 15 residues. Deletions cut 4 bases from V and 1 base from J, with 11 bases between. The CDR3 sequence: CASSPEAGNTGELFF. In nucleotides, the CDR3 is TGTGCCAGCAGCCCAGAAGCGGGGAACACCGGGGAGCTGTTTTTT. Based on the CDR3 plus reference TRBV9 and TRBJ2-2, the full variable domain is DSGVTQTPKHLITATGQRVTLRCSPRSGDLSVYWYQQSLDQGLQFLIQYYNGEERAKGNILERFSAQQFPDLHSELNLSSLELGDSALYFCASSPEAGNTGELFFGEGSRLTVL.

The V and J genes are TRBV5-1 and TRBJ2-3; a possible D gene is TRBD1 (6 bases). CDR3 length: 14 residues. Trimming removed 7 bases at V and 4 bases at J, with 16 bases between. Germline V gene lookup returns CDR1 SGHRS and CDR2 YFSETQ. The CDR3 DNA reads as TGCGCCAGCGACCCCGGACAGTTGTCAGATACGCAGTATTTT. The encoded protein is CASDPGQLSDTQYF.

The gene calls are TRBV9 and TRBJ1-2, with D tentatively TRBD1 (6 bases). The CDR3 is 14 residues long. From germline, CDR1 is SGDLS and CDR2 YYNGEE. Trimming left V 0 bases short and J 3 bases short, with 9 bases between. The CDR3 nucleotides are TGTGCCAGCAGCGTAGCATCAGGGGACTATGGCTACACCTTC. Its translation: CASSVASGDYGYTF.

The chain joins TRBV5-1 to TRBJ2-5, with TRBD1 matching 8 bases. Germline V gene sequence: CDR1 SGHRS, CDR2 YFSETQ. Trimming removed 7 bases from V and 5 bases from J; junction bases left unmatched: 10. The length of the CDR3 is 14 residues. CDR3 sequence (DNA): TGCGCCAGCGGGTCAGGACAGGGAAGGGAGACCCAGTACTTC. Translated: CASGSGQGRETQYF.

The CDR3: CASSFGTLNTGELFF. DNA of the CDR3: TGTGCCAGCAGCTTCGGGACACTTAACACCGGGGAGCTGTTTTTT. The chain couples TRBV9 to TRBJ2-2; TRBD1 is a possible D gene (6 bases). V was cut by 4 bases and J by 2 bases, with 12 bases left in between. The length of the CDR3 is 15 residues. The germline V gene encodes CDR1 SGDLS and CDR2 YYNGEE.

This sequence joins TRBV7-8 and TRBJ1-6; no definite D call. Germline CDR1 SGHVS, CDR2 FQNEAQ. Trimming took off 8 bases at V and 7 bases at J, with 18 bases between the two ends. CDR3 length equals 15 residues. The CDR3 loop reads CASRERVVENSPLHF. CDR3 bases: TGTGCCAGCCGGGAAAGGGTGGTTGAAAATTCACCCCTCCACTTT.

The V gene is TRBV18, the J gene TRBJ1-1, with D possibly TRBD1 on 6 matching bases. Between the trimmed V and J ends, which lost 0 bases and 4 bases, there was a span of 15 bases. The CDR3 contains 16 residues. CDR1 and CDR2 from the germline V gene are KGHSH and LQKENI. CDR3 coding DNA: TGTGCCAGCTCACCACCCGGGACAAAGGGGAGCACTGAAGCTTTCTTT. Protein sequence: CASSPPGTKGSTEAFF.

This rearrangement joins TRBV5-1 to TRBJ2-7; D may be TRBD1 (6 bases). Germline CDR1 SGHRS, CDR2 YFSETQ. V lost 4 bases and J lost 0, with 8 bases in between. CDR3 length: 13 residues. The DNA for the CDR3 is TGCGCCAGCAGCCGGACAGACTCCTACGAGCAGTACTTC. Amino acids: CASSRTDSYEQYF.

This rearrangement joins TRBV7-2 to TRBJ1-2; 7 bases map to TRBD1. There are 14 residues in the CDR3. From germline, CDR1 is SGHTA and CDR2 FQGNSA. J gave up 4 bases and V 2 bases, and 4 bases lay outside the gene matches. The CDR3, as DNA: TGTGCCAGCAGCTTAAAGGGACAGACCTATGGCTACACCTTC. It codes for CASSLKGQTYGYTF.

J is TRBJ1-3 and V is TRBV6-5; 8 bases agree with TRBD1. Germline CDR1 and CDR2: MNHEY and SVGAGI. This CDR3 is built from 15 residues. After removal of 5 bases from V and 3 bases from J, the junction contained 6 bases not matched to a gene. CDR3 in amino acids: CASSMGQVIGNTIYF. CDR3 nucleotide sequence: TGTGCCAGCAGTATGGGACAGGTCATTGGAAACACCATATATTTT.

The chain recombines TRBV5-1 with TRBJ2-5; D is possibly TRBD2 (5 bases). CDR3 size: 14 residues. The germline V gene has CDR1 SGHRS and CDR2 YFSETQ. V lost 1 base and J 1 base, leaving 8 bases between the germline ends. The DNA for the CDR3 is TGCGCCAGCAGCTTGAACGGGATCCAAGAGACCCAGTACTTC. Amino acids: CASSLNGIQETQYF.

The chain joins TRBV11-2 to TRBJ2-3; 11 bases are a match to TRBD2. The CDR3 loop spans 16 amino acids. The trim removed 5 bases at V and 3 bases at J, leaving 7 bases unmatched. CDR1 is SGHAT and CDR2 is FQNNGV in the germline V gene. Here the CDR3 reads CASSPLTSGMTDTQYF. The CDR3 DNA sequence: TGTGCCAGCAGCCCGCTGACTAGCGGGATGACAGATACGCAGTATTTT.

The chain couples TRBV19 to TRBJ2-7, with TRBD1 identical over 10 bases. CDR1 and CDR2 from the germline V gene are LNHDA and SQIVND (reference sequence). The CDR3 consists of 14 residues. Trimming at V came to 7 bases and at J to 3 bases, leaving 6 bases not matched to a gene. The CDR3 region has the DNA TGTGCCAGTACTTTTGGGACAGGGGACTACGAGCAGTACTTC. Translated: CASTFGTGDYEQYF.

The rearrangement links TRBV5-1 to TRBJ2-7, with a weak D call TRBD1 (5 bases). Per germline, CDR1 SGHRS and CDR2 YFSETQ. V was clipped by 0 bases and J by 0 bases, with 7 bases between them. This CDR3 is built from 14 residues. Here the CDR3 reads CASSLEGVSYEQYF. CDR3 in DNA: TGCGCCAGCAGCTTGGAAGGGGTCTCCTACGAGCAGTACTTC.

The CDR3 here is CASKVTESGNTIYF. As DNA, the CDR3 is TGTGCCAGCAAGGTGACAGAGTCTGGAAACACCATATATTTT. The rearrangement links TRBV6-5 to TRBJ1-3; possibly TRBD1 for D (5 bases). Germline V lookup: CDR1 MNHEY, CDR2 SVGAGI. Trimming took 7 bases from V and 1 from J, leaving 11 bases between them. This CDR3 is built from 14 residues.